This TCR beta chain was found in a study of blood T cells in healthy people across ages. The use of a sample-barcoded 5' primer and a J-beta primer mix characterized a second PCR of about 6 to 12 cycles. TCRdb recomputed calls from the 5' RACE reads with MiXCR, one row per CDR3 protein. The table lists around 990,000 distinct CDR3 sequences, 35% to 40% of them singletons. With 0 bases clipped from V and 4 bases from J, the junction kept 5 bases outside the gene matches. The CDR3 extends over 16 amino acids. Germline CDR1 reads LGHNA; CDR2 reads YNFKEQ. The specimen sequenced was blood. This chain uses TRBV4-2 with TRBJ2-1; TRBD1 matches at 8 bases. The receptor's source is a man between 18 and 29 years old in good health. The CDR3 is CASSQDKQGVYNEQFF. The CDR3 region has the DNA TGTGCCAGCAGCCAAGATAAACAGGGGGTTTACAATGAGCAGTTCTTC.